A selection of T cell receptor beta chains follows, all from one sample in a study of human T cells and chemical hapten exposure. TCRdb itself ran the RACE reads through MiXCR, one entry per CDR3 protein. The sample has some 250,000 distinct CDR3 sequences, around 7.7% seen once; the top ten hold roughly 1.2%. The sample was whole blood, taken in connection with sensitization to the hapten diphenylcyclopropenone (DPC). The receptors derive from a young man with alopecia areata. Some clones in this sample may be carry-over from other donors' samples. CDR3s include the opening cysteine and the closing phenylalanine or tryptophan. The D gene is left open where the match is weak. A clone size is listed for some rows: how often the clone was seen (once, few, many), or a class if it is expanded.

j_call v_call d_call clone_size cdr3_nt cdr3_aa
TRBJ1-1 TRBV29-1 . . TGCAGCGTTGGGCCCGGGTACACTGAAGCTTTCTTT CSVGPGYTEAFF
TRBJ1-1 TRBV6-2/TRBV6-3 TRBD1 many TGTGCCAGCAGTTACCGACTTAGACAGGGCGCCACTGAAGCTTTCTTT CASSYRLRQGATEAFF
TRBJ2-3 TRBV5-1 TRBD2 many TGCGCCAGCAGCCTTTGGACTAGCGGGGTCGGGGGAGATACGCAGTATTTT CASSLWTSGVGGDTQYF
TRBJ2-2 TRBV20-1 . few TGCAGTGCTAGTAGAGCACAGACGAACACCGGGGAGCTGTTTTTT CSASRAQTNTGELFF
TRBJ1-5 TRBV18 . many TGTGCCAGCTCACCACAGACAGGCAATCAGCCCCAGCATTTT CASSPQTGNQPQHF
TRBJ2-1 TRBV19 TRBD2 few TGTGCCAGTATGGGACTAGCGGGGGGACTCAACAATGAGCAGTTCTTC CASMGLAGGLNNEQFF
TRBJ1-3 TRBV7-6 . . TGTGCCGTGAGCCGGGGAGTCCCTGGAAACACCATATATTTT CAVSRGVPGNTIYF
TRBJ2-1 TRBV5-1 . . TGCGCCAGCAGCTTGCTTCGGGGGTCCTACAATGAGCAGTTCTTC CASSLLRGSYNEQFF
TRBJ2-2 TRBV7-6 . few TGTGCCAGCAGCTTAGCGCGATGGGCCCACACCGGGGAGCTGTTTTTT CASSLARWAHTGELFF
TRBJ2-3 TRBV28 . . TGTGCCAGCAGTTTAGGCCCAGCAGATACGCAGTATTTT CASSLGPADTQYF
TRBJ2-3 TRBV9 . many TGTGCCAGCAGCGTATCCCCTATGGGGGCAGCGGATACGCAGTATTTT CASSVSPMGAADTQYF
TRBJ2-1 TRBV20-1 . many TGCAGTGCTAGAGATGTCTGGGGGTCCTACAATGAGCAGTTCTTC CSARDVWGSYNEQFF
TRBJ1-1 TRBV7-8 . . TGTGCCAGCAGTAAGGAGGCCGGGACGCGTGGCACTGAAGCTTTCTTT CASSKEAGTRGTEAFF
TRBJ1-1 TRBV5-5 TRBD1 . TGTGCCAGCAACTACGGGACAGAAAACACTGAAGCTTTCTTT CASNYGTENTEAFF
TRBJ2-7 TRBV27 . few TGTGCCAGCGGAGCATCCCCCTCCTACGAGCAGTACTTC CASGASPSYEQYF
TRBJ1-4 TRBV2 . . TGTGCCAGCAGTGAACAGGGTAGCGAAAAACTGTTTTTT CASSEQGSEKLFF
TRBJ2-5 TRBV4-1 . . TGCGCCAGCAGCCAATTTCAGGGATGGTTCGAGACCCAGTACTTC CASSQFQGWFETQYF
TRBJ2-5 TRBV6-2/TRBV6-3 TRBD2 . TGTGCCAGCAGTCACTTCAATGCGGGGGGCCAAAAAGAGACCCAGTACTTC CASSHFNAGGQKETQYF
TRBJ2-5 TRBV29-1 . few TGCAGCGGGCTAGCGTCACCCGAGACCCAGTACTTC CSGLASPETQYF
TRBJ2-5 TRBV7-9 TRBD2 many TGTGCCAGCAGCACCAACGCGGGGGGGCCTCAAGAGACCCAGTACTTC CASSTNAGGPQETQYF
TRBJ2-6 TRBV12-3/TRBV12-4 . . TGTGCCAGCAGCTCAGGGGCAGCTGGGGCCAACGTCCTGACTTTC CASSSGAAGANVLTF
TRBJ2-1 TRBV19 . . TGTGCCAGTAGTATAGAACGGGGTTTCAATGAGCAGTTCTTC CASSIERGFNEQFF
TRBJ2-3 TRBV7-6 TRBD1 . TGTGCCAGCAGCCCGGGGACAGGGATCACAGATACGCAGTATTTT CASSPGTGITDTQYF
TRBJ2-3 TRBV7-2 TRBD2 . TGTGCCAGCAGCACAAAAGCGGGGGGGGCGAGTGATACGCAGTATTTT CASSTKAGGASDTQYF
TRBJ1-1 TRBV29-1 . few TGCAGCGGAGGACAGCCAACCGGCACTGAAGCTTTCTTT CSGGQPTGTEAFF
TRBJ1-1 TRBV28 . many TGTGCCAGCAGAAATACAGCGAACACTGAAGCTTTCTTT CASRNTANTEAFF
TRBJ1-5 TRBV20-1 TRBD1 . TGCAGTGCTAGCCTCCGGGACAGGAACCTTCGGCCCCAGCATTTT CSASLRDRNLRPQHF
TRBJ1-1 TRBV11-2 TRBD1 . TGTGCCAGCAGCTTAGAGGTAGGGGGCTTGACTGAAGCTTTCTTT CASSLEVGGLTEAFF
TRBJ1-2 TRBV20-1 . few TGCAGTGCTAGAGGCGGACCGCTGGCTAACTATGGCTACACCTTC CSARGGPLANYGYTF
TRBJ2-5 TRBV5-1 TRBD2 few TGCGCCAGCAGCCGAGAACTAGCGGGGGGTCAAGAGACCCAGTACTTC CASSRELAGGQETQYF
TRBJ2-7 TRBV5-6 . few TGTGCCAGCAGCCGGGGGAGCGTCAGGGTCTACGAGCAGTACTTC CASSRGSVRVYEQYF
TRBJ1-1 TRBV3-1 . few TGTGCCAGCAGCCAAGAAAAGGGGATTTTCACTGAAGCTTTCTTT CASSQEKGIFTEAFF
TRBJ2-5 TRBV20-1 TRBD1 few TGCAGTGCTAACAGGGGGCGGAGAGAGACCCAGTACTTC CSANRGRRETQYF
TRBJ2-7 TRBV4-2 . . TGTGCCAGCAGCCAAGAACAGATGTGGGAGCAGTACTTC CASSQEQMWEQYF
TRBJ2-1 TRBV7-2 TRBD2 . TGTGCCAGCAGCTCACACCCCCCGGGACTAGCGATGAATGAGCAGTTCTTC CASSSHPPGLAMNEQFF
TRBJ1-4 TRBV7-9 . . TGTGCCAGCAGCATCGGGACCGCTGCAACTAATGAAAAACTGTTTTTT CASSIGTAATNEKLFF
TRBJ2-2 TRBV7-3 TRBD1 . TGTGCCAGCAGCCACGGGACAGGGCACACCGGGGAGCTGTTTTTT CASSHGTGHTGELFF
TRBJ1-5 TRBV10-3 . many TGTGCCATCAGTGAGACAGGGAACAATCAGCCCCAGCATTTT CAISETGNNQPQHF
TRBJ2-7 TRBV6-2/TRBV6-3 TRBD2 few TGTGCCAGCACCCCACTAGCGGGGAACAACTACGAGCAGTACTTC CASTPLAGNNYEQYF
TRBJ1-1 TRBV7-3 TRBD1 many TGTGCCAGCAGCTCAATGACAGGGGGTACCACTGAAGCTTTCTTT CASSSMTGGTTEAFF
TRBJ2-7 TRBV4-1 TRBD1 . TGCGCCAGCAGCTCCCGGGCAGGGGGCTACGAGCAGTACTTC CASSSRAGGYEQYF
TRBJ2-2 TRBV6-2/TRBV6-3 . few TGTGCCAGCAGTTACTCAAGACCGAACACCGGGGAGCTGTTTTTT CASSYSRPNTGELFF
TRBJ1-1 TRBV28 TRBD1 . TGTGCCAGTACAGGGGGCGCGAACACTGAAGCTTTCTTT CASTGGANTEAFF
TRBJ1-6 TRBV12-3/TRBV12-4 . . TGTGCCAGCATCCTGGCAGGGGTTTCGGGTTCACCCCTCCACTTT CASILAGVSGSPLHF
TRBJ1-1 TRBV7-9 . medium-sized TGTGCCAGCAGCTATCATGAGATGGGGAACACTGAAGCTTTCTTT CASSYHEMGNTEAFF
TRBJ2-1 TRBV29-1 . few TGCAGCCCCAGGGGCGCCTACAATGAGCAGTTCTTC CSPRGAYNEQFF
TRBJ1-5 TRBV7-6 . many TGTGCCAGCAGCTTAGGGACGGATAGCAATCAGCCCCAGCATTTT CASSLGTDSNQPQHF
TRBJ1-3 TRBV6-5 TRBD1 . TGTGCCAGCAGAAGACAGGGCACCTCTGGAAACACCATATATTTT CASRRQGTSGNTIYF
TRBJ1-2 TRBV7-2 . many TGTGCCAGCATGCATCTAATCCGGGACTTCTATGGCTACACCTTC CASMHLIRDFYGYTF
TRBJ1-4 TRBV28 TRBD1 . TGTGCCAGCAGTTTTACGGACAGGGGCTTGACTAATGAAAAACTGTTTTTT CASSFTDRGLTNEKLFF